This TCR beta chain was captured in a study of T cell responses to AZD1222 COVID-19 vaccine. The method was immunoSEQ multiplex PCR; TCRdb's version includes in-frame clones alone and lacks a portion of them. The table lists about 130,000 clones, around 90% of them singletons. The study's findings and limits: White British ancestry dominated among donors, who included more females, and clonal diversity was possibly underestimated.

In the case of this clone: No antigen is known for it.

This clonotype was obtained from an adult who received the AZD1222 COVID-19 vaccine. The sample in question was peripheral blood, obtained 28 days after the second AZD1222 dose.

CDR3 DNA: TGCGCCAGCAGCTTTGGGACAGATAATGAAAAACTGTTTTTT. Its translation: CASSFGTDNEKLFF. The chain uses TRBV5-1 and TRBJ1-4, with 7 nucleotides matching TRBD1. This CDR3 has 14 residues. V lost 2 bases and J lost 4; bases outside the gene matches: 2. Germline V gives CDR1 SGHRS, CDR2 YFSETQ.